These 28 T cell receptor beta chains were sequenced from one sample in a study of blood T cell repertoires in COVID-19. Using immunoSEQ multiplex PCR, the repertoire was profiled, and TCRdb retains in-frame clones only, with some absent. Of under 200,000 clones listed, 85% are singletons. Input material: peripheral blood. The source is a woman in her forties or fifties with COVID-19, enrolled during active disease.

V and J are TRBV4-3 and TRBJ2-3; TRBD2 is a possible D gene (6 bases). Germline V lookup: CDR1 LGHNA, CDR2 YSLEER. Trimming pared 3 bases from V and 3 bases from J, leaving 31 bases between. The CDR3 is made up of 21 amino acids. CDR3 bases: TGCGCCAGCAGCCAGACCTGGACCGGGGGATGGGATCGGAGGACAACAGATACGCAGTATTTT. This translates into CASSQTWTGGWDRRTTDTQYF.

This chain uses TRBV6-6 with TRBJ2-7; no clear D gene. V lost 0 bases, J lost 4 bases, and 13 bases lay in between. The germline V gene has CDR1 MNHNY and CDR2 SVGAGI (reference sequence). This CDR3 spans 15 amino acids. The CDR3 DNA is TGTGCCAGCAGTTACTCCATAAAGAGCTCTTACGAGCAGTACTTC. Translated: CASSYSIKSSYEQYF.

The chain links TRBV7-9 to TRBJ2-7; maybe TRBD2 (5 bases). CDR1 and CDR2 from the germline V gene are SEHNR and FQNEAQ (reference sequence). V gave up 5 bases and J gave up 2 bases, with 16 bases separating them. The CDR3 loop spans 15 amino acids. The CDR3 DNA sequence: TGTGCCAGCAGCCCCTCCGGTTCGGGGACCTACGAGCAGTACTTC. It encodes CASSPSGSGTYEQYF.

This sequence joins TRBV3-1 (or the pseudogene TRBV3-2) and TRBJ2-1, with D possibly TRBD2 on 5 matching bases. The V end lost 1 base, the J end lost 0 bases, and 7 bases lay between the germline ends. Germline V gene sequence: CDR1 LGHDT, CDR2 YNNKEL (reference sequence). There are 15 residues in the CDR3. This chain's CDR3 is CASSQAGSSYNEQFF. The CDR3 region has the DNA TGTGCCAGCAGCCAAGCGGGGAGCTCCTACAATGAGCAGTTCTTC.

The chain carries TRBV12-3 or TRBV12-4 and TRBJ1-1; 8 positions agree with TRBD1. Trimming cost V 6 bases and J 9 bases; bases outside gene matches: 3. The CDR3 loop spans 11 amino acids. This CDR3 is CASRWDRQAFF. For the CDR3, the DNA is TGTGCCAGCAGATGGGACAGGCAAGCTTTCTTT.

The chain links TRBV28 to TRBJ2-7, with 7 bases lining up with TRBD1. With 4 bases clipped from V and 0 bases from J, the junction kept 12 bases outside the gene matches. The germline V gene has CDR1 MDHEN and CDR2 SYDVKM. The CDR3 has 17 amino acids. The CDR3: CASSSGPGQIHSYEQYF. The DNA for the CDR3 is TGTGCCAGCAGTTCAGGGCCGGGACAGATCCACTCCTACGAGCAGTACTTC.

The chain employs TRBV9 and TRBJ2-7, with D perhaps matching TRBD2 (6 bases). Germline CDR1 is SGDLS and CDR2 is YYNGEE. The V end lost 0 bases, the J end lost 2 bases, and 9 bases lay between the germline ends. CDR3 length equals 14 residues. CDR3 region: CASSVARGAYEQYF. The CDR3 DNA reads as TGTGCCAGCAGCGTAGCCCGCGGGGCCTACGAGCAGTACTTC.

This clone came up once. The V call is TRBV9, the J call TRBJ2-7; perhaps TRBD1 as D (6 bases). CDR3 size: 15 residues. V lost 4 bases to trimming and J lost 5 bases, with 19 bases between them. Germline assignment: CDR1 SGDLS and CDR2 YYNGEE. The CDR3 DNA reads TGTGCCAGCAGCCCCGTAGGTAGGACAGAGAACGAGCAGTACTTC. Encoded protein: CASSPVGRTENEQYF.

This rearrangement joins TRBV18 to TRBJ2-2, with D perhaps matching TRBD2 (6 bases). The CDR3 sequence is 16 residues long. The germline gives CDR1 KGHSH, CDR2 LQKENI. V was shortened by 2 bases and J by 1 base, with 11 bases between the two germline ends. CDR3: CASSPGAGLNTGELFF. The CDR3 DNA reads TGTGCCAGCTCACCAGGGGCGGGACTGAACACCGGGGAGCTGTTTTTT.

V is TRBV4-2 and J is TRBJ2-5; weak D call: TRBD2 (7 bases). CDR1 is LGHNA, CDR2 YNFKEQ, per germline. The CDR3 runs 15 residues. Between the trimmed V and J ends, which lost 1 base and 5 bases, there was a span of 14 bases. CDR3 nucleotide sequence: TGTGCCAGCAGCCAAGGAGAGGCGGGGGCGGAGACCCAGTACTTC. Its protein is CASSQGEAGAETQYF.

The J gene is TRBJ2-1, the V gene TRBV7-9; the D gene is possibly TRBD2 (5 bases). The germline CDR1 and CDR2 sequences are SEHNR and FQNEAQ (reference sequence). Trimming cost V 0 bases and J 0 bases, with 9 bases left between them. CDR3 length: 16 residues. CDR3 bases: TGTGCCAGCAGCTTAGCGGAAGCGGCCTCCTACAATGAGCAGTTCTTC. The encoded protein is CASSLAEAASYNEQFF.

The V gene is TRBV18, the J gene TRBJ1-4; 7 positions match TRBD1. The ends lost 4 bases at V and 8 bases at J; junction bases unmatched: 1. Germline V gives CDR1 KGHSH, CDR2 LQKENI. The CDR3 totals 12 residues. CDR3 DNA: TGTGCCAGCTCACTGACAGGGGAAAAACTGTTTTTT. Its translation: CASSLTGEKLFF.

The rearrangement links TRBV18 to TRBJ1-2; D not certain. CDR1 and CDR2 from the germline V gene are KGHSH and LQKENI. Trimming took 3 bases from V and 3 from J, leaving 8 bases between them. The CDR3 extends over 13 amino acids. CDR3 nucleotide sequence: TGTGCCAGCTCACCTAACGGAGACTATGGCTACACCTTC. It encodes CASSPNGDYGYTF.

The chain recombines TRBV30 with TRBJ2-7; TRBD2 agrees at 15 bases. The CDR3 consists of 16 residues. Germline CDR1 and CDR2: GTSNPN and SVGIG (reference sequence). J gave up 5 bases and V 5 bases, and 10 bases lay outside the gene matches. DNA for the CDR3: TGTGCCTGGTCGGGACTAGCGGGGGGTGCCGGGGACGAGCAGTACTTC. Amino acids: CAWSGLAGGAGDEQYF.

Of note for this clone: The junction and the germline gene differ at one end; a read error may be behind it. The chain carries TRBV2 and TRBJ2-1; 9 bases map to TRBD2. The germline CDR1 and CDR2 sequences are SNHLY and FYNNEI. The CDR3 runs to 14 residues. This CDR3 is CATSSGGDFNEQFF. CDR3 nucleotides: TGTGCCACCAGTAGCGGGGGAGACTTCAATGAGCAGTTCTTC. Using reference TRBV2 and TRBJ2-1 for the parts outside the CDR3, the full variable domain is EPEVTQTPSHQVTQMGQEVILRCVPISNHLYFYWYRQILGQKVEFLVSFYNNEISEKSEIFDDQFSVERPDGSNFTLKIRSTKLEDSAMYFCATSSGGDFNEQFFGPGTRLTVL.

The J gene is TRBJ1-1, the V gene TRBV5-5; D perhaps matches TRBD1 (5 bases). The germline V gene encodes CDR1 SGHKS and CDR2 YYEKEE (reference sequence). This CDR3 comprises 15 residues. Trimming shortened V by 1 base and J by 0 bases, and 10 bases separated the two germline ends. The CDR3 DNA reads as TGTGCCAGCAGCTTGTACGCGGACATGAACACTGAAGCTTTCTTT. Its protein product is CASSLYADMNTEAFF.

The chain carries TRBV19 and TRBJ2-2, with TRBD1 matching over 8 bases. With V trimmed by 3 bases and J by 0 bases, 3 bases remained unmatched. The CDR3 consists of 16 residues. The germline V gene encodes CDR1 LNHDA and CDR2 SQIVND (reference sequence). DNA for the CDR3: TGTGCCAGTAGTATCGGACAGGGTGCGAACACCGGGGAGCTGTTTTTT. The encoded protein is CASSIGQGANTGELFF.

CDR3 DNA: TGTGCCAGCAGAGGACTAGGGGGGGTGGATACGCAGTATTTT. Translation gives CASRGLGGVDTQYF. V gene TRBV27 combines with J gene TRBJ2-3; TRBD2 might be the D (7 bases). Germline lookup yields CDR1 MNHEY and CDR2 SMNVEV (reference sequence). V was cut by 6 bases and J by 6 bases, with 16 bases left in between. The CDR3 covers 14 residues.

The chain uses TRBV10-3 and TRBJ1-6, with D maybe TRBD1 (5 bases). The CDR3 consists of 14 residues. Per germline, CDR1 ENHRY and CDR2 SYGVKD. V lost 3 bases to trimming and J lost 13 bases, with 16 bases between them. CDR3 sequence (DNA): TGTGCCATCAGTGACGTCCCTGGTCGGGGGCCCCTCCACTTT. Residues: CAISDVPGRGPLHF.

J is TRBJ1-3 and V is TRBV10-2; D not resolved. CDR1 and CDR2 (germline): WSHSY, SAAADI. V was clipped by 8 bases and J by 4 bases, with 12 bases between them. The CDR3 is made up of 13 amino acids. The CDR3 here is CASRGGTGNTIYF. In DNA, the CDR3 is TGCGCCAGCCGAGGAGGAACCGGAAACACCATATATTTT.

The chain couples TRBV3-1 (or the pseudogene TRBV3-2) to TRBJ1-6, with D perhaps TRBD1 (6 bases). V lost 4 bases and J lost 7, with 14 bases in between. The length of the CDR3 is 15 residues. The germline CDR1 and CDR2 sequences are LGHDT and YNNKEL (reference sequence). The CDR3 protein is CASSPGGGGNSPLHF. CDR3 coding DNA: TGTGCCAGCAGCCCCGGGGGCGGGGGGAATTCACCCCTCCACTTT.

The CDR3 loop reads CASSLQPASGTGELFF. Here the CDR3 DNA reads TGTGCCAGCAGCTTACAACCGGCTAGCGGCACCGGGGAGCTGTTTTTT. The genes are TRBV7-2 and TRBJ2-2; 7 nucleotides align to TRBD2. This CDR3 spans 16 amino acids. CDR1 is SGHTA, CDR2 FQGNSA, per germline. Germline trimming cut 2 bases from V and 4 bases from J; bases unmatched to any gene: 7.

The rearrangement joins TRBV6-5 to TRBJ1-4, with 8 bases aligning to TRBD1. After removal of 5 bases from V and 3 bases from J, the junction contained 2 bases not matched to a gene. CDR1 is MNHEY and CDR2 is SVGAGI in the germline V gene. The CDR3 contains 14 residues. The CDR3 DNA is TGTGCCAGCAGTACGACAGGGGCTAATGAAAAACTGTTTTTT. Translation: CASSTTGANEKLFF.

CDR3 loop: CASSENGGFNYGYTF. The CDR3 DNA is TGTGCCAGCAGTGAAAATGGAGGGTTTAACTATGGCTACACCTTC. V and J are TRBV6-4 and TRBJ1-2; D gene unclear. The CDR3 totals 15 residues. V dropped 3 bases and J dropped 1 base, with 12 bases sitting between them. Per germline, CDR1 MRHNA and CDR2 SNTAGT.

The chain uses TRBV13 and TRBJ2-7, with a weak D call TRBD2 (5 bases). Trimming shortened V by 5 bases and J by 0 bases, and 8 bases separated the two germline ends. This CDR3 has 13 amino acids. Germline V lookup: CDR1 PRHDT, CDR2 FYEKMQ (reference sequence). Here the CDR3 DNA reads TGTGCCAGCAGCAAGGAGGACTCCTACGAGCAGTACTTC. Translation: CASSKEDSYEQYF.

The rearrangement links TRBV24-1 to TRBJ2-1, with D perhaps matching TRBD1 (6 bases). The CDR3 is 12 amino acids. The V gene's germline CDR1 is KGHDR and CDR2 SFDVKD. V lost 4 bases and J lost 10, with 10 bases in between. CDR3 amino acids: CATSDFTGEQFF. The CDR3 DNA is TGTGCCACCAGTGACTTTACAGGGGAGCAGTTCTTC.

The rearrangement uses TRBV7-9 and TRBJ1-2; 7 nucleotides align to TRBD1. Germline CDR1 and CDR2: SEHNR and FQNEAQ (reference sequence). Trimming cost V 6 bases and J 4 bases; bases outside gene matches: 14. The CDR3 length is 16 residues. CDR3 sequence (DNA): TGTGCCAGCAGTCGAGGACCAGGGGGTGACGGCTATGGCTACACCTTC. Its protein product is CASSRGPGGDGYGYTF.

This clone showed up just once. The genes are TRBV30 and TRBJ1-1, with D unclear. Per germline, CDR1 GTSNPN and CDR2 SVGIG (reference sequence). V lost 7 bases and J 8 bases, leaving 11 bases between the germline ends. The CDR3 has 10 amino acids. CDR3 nucleotides: TGTGCCTCACTGGGCACCGAAGCTTTCTTT. Its translation is CASLGTEAFF.